The next 27 T cell receptor beta chains were all read from a single sample in a study of T cells in Graves' hyperthyroidism and ophthalmopathy. Using RNA transcripts as the source, TCR beta CDR3 regions were amplified. The HTBI primer set was used in a first-round RT-PCR of the TCR CDR3. One entry per CDR3 protein, called by TCRdb with MiXCR from the multiplex PCR reads. The sample carries over 300,000 distinct CDR3 sequences, over 11% recorded once. Sequenced: blood. The receptors originated from a woman in her sixties with Graves' hyperthyroidism.

This clonotype was recorded at least ten times. J is TRBJ1-5 and V is TRBV28; 9 positions match TRBD1. The trim removed 7 bases at V and 6 bases at J, leaving 13 bases unmatched. There are 16 residues in the CDR3. The germline CDR1 and CDR2 sequences are MDHEN and SYDVKM. CDR3 coding DNA: TGTGCCAGCAATGACAGGGGGACTCGAGAGGGTCAGCCCCAGCATTTT. Translating gives CASNDRGTREGQPQHF.

At least ten counts were recorded for this clonotype. This chain uses TRBV5-1 with TRBJ2-1, with TRBD2 matching over 8 bases. This CDR3 region has 15 residues. Losses at the gene ends were 4 bases for V and 4 bases for J; bases not matched to a gene: 7. Germline lookup yields CDR1 SGHRS and CDR2 YFSETQ. The CDR3 protein is CASSISSGSYNEQFF. As DNA, the CDR3 is TGCGCCAGCAGCATCTCTAGCGGGTCTTACAATGAGCAGTTCTTC. Looking up the rest from reference TRBV5-1 and TRBJ2-1 gives the full variable domain: KAGVTQTPRYLIKTRGQQVTLSCSPISGHRSVSWYQQTPGQGLQFLFEYFSETQRNKGNFPGRFSGRQFSNSRSEMNVSTLELGDSALYLCASSISSGSYNEQFFGPGTRLTVL.

This clonotype was picked up many times. This chain uses TRBV19 with TRBJ1-4; 9 positions agree with TRBD1. The CDR3 covers 21 residues. Germline V lookup: CDR1 LNHDA, CDR2 SQIVND (reference sequence). Trimming cost V 6 bases and J 10 bases; bases outside gene matches: 30. The CDR3 coding sequence is TGTGCCAGTAGGAAGTATTCAACCGGGACAGGGTCCCGAACCGAAAGGGGAAAACTGTTTTTT. Its protein product is CASRKYSTGTGSRTERGKLFF.

This clonotype was counted a few times. The chain combines TRBV19 with TRBJ1-5; D might be TRBD1 (5 bases). CDR1 and CDR2 from the germline V gene are LNHDA and SQIVND (reference sequence). This CDR3 has 13 amino acids. Trimming shortened V by 3 bases and J by 6 bases, and 9 bases separated the two germline ends. The CDR3 loop is CASSMAGSQPQHF. CDR3 in DNA: TGTGCCAGTAGTATGGCAGGGAGTCAGCCCCAGCATTTT.

This clonotype was counted between two and nine times. The chain links TRBV24-1 to TRBJ1-6; possibly TRBD1 for D (5 bases). Germline V gene sequence: CDR1 KGHDR, CDR2 SFDVKD. The V end was cut by 2 bases, the J end by 18 bases, with 13 bases between. The CDR3 consists of 12 residues. For the CDR3, the DNA is TGTGCCACCAGTGATTATGAGGGACTCTACCACTTT. This codes for CATSDYEGLYHF.

This clonotype was detected only a few times. The V call is TRBV3-1, the J call TRBJ2-2; TRBD2 aligns across 8 bases. This CDR3 is built from 15 residues. V lost 4 bases, J lost 4 bases, and 5 bases stayed unmatched. From germline, CDR1 is LGHDT and CDR2 YNNKEL (reference sequence). CDR3 bases: TGTGCCAGCAGCCGGGTCGGGGGGGGCACCGGGGAGCTGTTTTTT. Its translation: CASSRVGGGTGELFF.

The sample holds many counts of this clonotype. The genes are TRBV3-1 and TRBJ2-5; weak D call: TRBD2 (6 bases). This CDR3 has 13 amino acids. Germline lookup yields CDR1 LGHDT and CDR2 YNNKEL (reference sequence). Deletions cut 3 bases from V and 5 bases from J, with 10 bases between. The CDR3 is CASSHRRAETQYF. DNA for the CDR3: TGTGCCAGCAGCCACCGGAGGGCGGAGACCCAGTACTTC.

This chain links TRBV7-3 with TRBJ2-7; possible D gene TRBD1, 5 bases. The CDR3 runs 13 residues. V shed 5 bases and J shed 6 bases, with 14 bases lying between them. CDR1 is SGHTA and CDR2 is FQGTGA in the germline V gene. This chain's CDR3 is CASSPFQGSEQYF. The CDR3 region has the DNA TGTGCCAGCAGCCCATTTCAGGGTAGCGAGCAGTACTTC.

This chain links TRBV20-1 with TRBJ2-3; TRBD1 matches 12 bases. J lost 4 bases, V lost 3 bases, and 5 bases had no gene match. CDR1 DFQATT and CDR2 SNEGSKA come from the germline V gene (reference sequence). This CDR3 spans 15 amino acids. CDR3 amino acids: CSARNRDRGPDTQYF. The CDR3 coding sequence is TGCAGTGCTAGGAACCGGGACAGGGGGCCAGATACGCAGTATTTT.

This clonotype was counted between two and nine times. This chain links TRBV24-1 with TRBJ2-3; D is uncertain. CDR3 length: 14 amino acids. Trimming shortened V by 7 bases and J by 2 bases, and 12 bases separated the two germline ends. CDR1 is KGHDR and CDR2 is SFDVKD in the germline V gene. CDR3 bases: TGTGCCACCAGCCACTCCCCGGTCACAGATACGCAGTATTTT. It is translated as CATSHSPVTDTQYF.

This clonotype was picked up many times. The J gene is TRBJ2-7, the V gene TRBV6-1; 8 bases match TRBD1. Trimming cost V 6 bases and J 0 bases; bases outside gene matches: 4. This CDR3 comprises 14 residues. Germline V lookup: CDR1 MNHNS, CDR2 SASEGT. The CDR3 spells CASRGTGISYEQYF. CDR3 coding DNA: TGTGCCAGCAGAGGGACAGGCATCTCCTACGAGCAGTACTTC.

This clonotype was recorded at least ten times. This rearrangement joins TRBV5-4 to TRBJ2-3; a weak D match, TRBD1 (5 bases). Trimming took 0 bases from V and 1 from J, leaving 15 bases between them. The CDR3 loop spans 17 amino acids. CDR1 and CDR2 from the germline V gene are SGHNT and YYREEE (reference sequence). The DNA for the CDR3 is TGTGCCAGCAGCTTGGTTCAGGACACCTGGGGCACAGATACGCAGTATTTT. It encodes CASSLVQDTWGTDTQYF. Together with reference TRBV5-4 and TRBJ2-3, the CDR3 gives the full variable domain: ETGVTQSPTHLIKTRGQQVTLRCSSQSGHNTVSWYQQALGQGPQFIFQYYREEENGRGNFPPRFSGLQFPNYSSELNVNALELDDSALYLCASSLVQDTWGTDTQYFGPGTRLTVL.

Ten or more counts support this clonotype. V gene TRBV4-2 combines with J gene TRBJ2-7, with D maybe TRBD2 (5 bases). The V gene's germline CDR1 is LGHNA and CDR2 YNFKEQ. The V end lost 4 bases, the J end lost 0 bases, and 13 bases lay between the germline ends. This CDR3 is built from 15 residues. This CDR3 reads CASSRVHRGSYEQYF. The CDR3 nucleotides are TGTGCCAGCAGCCGCGTGCATCGGGGCTCCTACGAGCAGTACTTC.

This clonotype was observed at least ten times. The chain recombines TRBV20-1 with TRBJ2-2; unclear D gene. V was cut by 6 bases and J by 2 bases, with 13 bases left in between. The germline V gene has CDR1 DFQATT and CDR2 SNEGSKA (reference sequence). CDR3 length: 14 amino acids. The CDR3 DNA reads TGCAGTGCCCAAGGCGAACCTAACACCGGGGAGCTGTTTTTT. Translation: CSAQGEPNTGELFF.

This clonotype was recorded many times. The J gene is TRBJ2-7, the V gene TRBV11-2; TRBD2 is a possible D gene (6 bases). The ends were cut back, 3 bases at V and 5 bases at J, with 17 bases in the middle. From germline, CDR1 is SGHAT and CDR2 FQNNGV. This CDR3 spans 15 amino acids. This CDR3 is CASSFGSSSVHEQYF. The CDR3 DNA reads as TGTGCCAGCAGCTTTGGCTCCTCTAGCGTCCACGAGCAGTACTTC.

This chain links TRBV4-1 with TRBJ1-5; possibly TRBD1 for D (5 bases). The CDR3 spans 13 residues. V dropped 3 bases and J dropped 10 bases, with 13 bases sitting between them. Per the germline V gene, CDR1 is MGHRA and CDR2 is YSYEKL. The CDR3 region has the DNA TGCGCCAGCAGCCAGACCACAGGCTCACCCCAGCATTTT. Its protein product is CASSQTTGSPQHF.

The chain employs TRBV29-1 and TRBJ1-2; 7 nucleotides match TRBD1. J was trimmed by 2 bases and V by 4 bases; bases with no gene match: 7. Germline loops: CDR1 SQVTM, CDR2 ANQGSEA. This CDR3 contains 14 residues. This CDR3 is CSVVVGTENYGYTF. The CDR3, as DNA: TGCAGCGTTGTTGTGGGGACAGAAAACTATGGCTACACCTTC.

The V gene is TRBV20-1, the J gene TRBJ2-1; 8 nucleotides align to TRBD2. This CDR3 is 13 amino acids long. Germline CDR1 and CDR2: DFQATT and SNEGSKA (reference sequence). Trimming removed 5 bases from V and 7 bases from J; junction bases left unmatched: 7. The CDR3: CSAPIAGRNEQFF. The DNA of the CDR3 is TGCAGTGCTCCGATAGCGGGACGGAATGAGCAGTTCTTC.

This clonotype was counted ten times or more. This chain uses TRBV11-2 with TRBJ2-1; maybe TRBD2 (5 bases). The CDR3 runs to 15 residues. Germline-derived CDR1 and CDR2 are SGHAT and FQNNGV. Deletions cut 5 bases from V and 4 bases from J, with 15 bases between. DNA of the CDR3: TGTGCCAGCAGCCGGGATCCCCACCCGTACAATGAGCAGTTCTTC. It translates to CASSRDPHPYNEQFF.

This clonotype was counted a few times. This rearrangement joins TRBV29-1 to TRBJ1-1, with 7 positions matching TRBD1. Per germline, CDR1 SQVTM and CDR2 ANQGSEA. V gave up 7 bases and J gave up 0 bases; unmatched junction bases: 5. The CDR3 has 13 residues. The CDR3 DNA reads as TGCAGCGGAGACAGGGCTATGAACACTGAAGCTTTCTTT. Its translation is CSGDRAMNTEAFF.

Ten or more counts support this clonotype. V usage is TRBV5-1 and J usage is TRBJ2-5; TRBD1 is a possible D gene (5 bases). Between the trimmed V and J ends, which lost 0 bases and 2 bases, there was a span of 8 bases. Germline CDR1 and CDR2: SGHRS and YFSETQ. This CDR3 is 14 amino acids long. CDR3 in DNA: TGCGCCAGCAGCTTGGAGGGGAATCAAGAGACCCAGTACTTC. Amino acid sequence: CASSLEGNQETQYF.

At least ten counts were recorded for this clonotype. The chain employs TRBV7-9 and TRBJ2-3; possibly TRBD2 for D (6 bases). Between the trimmed V and J ends, which lost 5 bases and 1 base, there was a span of 19 bases. The CDR3 contains 17 residues. Germline V lookup: CDR1 SEHNR, CDR2 FQNEAQ (reference sequence). CDR3 region: CASSPLRLATGTDTQYF. CDR3 nucleotide sequence: TGTGCCAGCAGCCCGCTCCGCCTAGCGACGGGCACAGATACGCAGTATTTT.

This clonotype was counted at least ten times. The CDR3 region has the DNA TGTGCCAGCAGTTTTGGTCAGGCTAAAGAGACCCAGTACTTC. It is translated as CASSFGQAKETQYF. The rearrangement uses TRBV12-3 or TRBV12-4 and TRBJ2-5, with no clear D. Trimming shortened V by 3 bases and J by 3 bases, and 11 bases separated the two germline ends. The CDR3 has 14 residues.

J is TRBJ1-1 and V is TRBV2; TRBD1 matches 9 bases. Germline CDR1 and CDR2: SNHLY and FYNNEI. The CDR3 has 11 residues. J was trimmed by 12 bases and V by 6 bases; bases with no gene match: 5. CDR3 sequence reads: CASRGQGETFF. The CDR3 DNA reads as TGTGCCAGCAGGGGACAGGGTGAGACTTTCTTT.

This clonotype was seen ten or more times. The chain is built from TRBV28 and TRBJ2-7, with D possibly TRBD1 on 5 matching bases. The CDR3 sequence is 14 residues long. Germline V CDR1 and CDR2: MDHEN, SYDVKM. V was trimmed by 4 bases and J by 6 bases, leaving 16 bases between them. CDR3: CASSSPDTAREQYF. The CDR3 nucleotides read TGTGCCAGCAGTTCCCCGGACACGGCTCGCGAGCAGTACTTC.

About this clonotype: A single base separates this from a much larger clone, so it may be a read error. V gene TRBV18 combines with J gene TRBJ1-2; D unresolved. With 8 bases removed from V and 2 bases from J, the gap between germline ends came to 12 bases. This CDR3 spans 13 amino acids. Germline V CDR1 and CDR2: KGHSH, LQKENI. The CDR3 sequence is CASPLGENYGYTF. Written as DNA, the CDR3 is TGTGCCAGCCCACTCGGGGAGAACTATGGCTACACCTTC.

This clonotype was seen repeatedly, ten times or more. The V gene is TRBV6-2 or TRBV6-3, the J gene TRBJ2-7; D perhaps matches TRBD2 (6 bases). Trimming cost V 2 bases and J 3 bases, with 14 bases left between them. Germline V gives CDR1 MNHEY, CDR2 SVGEGT. The length of the CDR3 is 15 residues. CDR3: CASSYGAGLNYEQYF. The DNA of the CDR3 is TGTGCCAGCAGTTACGGAGCCGGACTAAACTACGAGCAGTACTTC.